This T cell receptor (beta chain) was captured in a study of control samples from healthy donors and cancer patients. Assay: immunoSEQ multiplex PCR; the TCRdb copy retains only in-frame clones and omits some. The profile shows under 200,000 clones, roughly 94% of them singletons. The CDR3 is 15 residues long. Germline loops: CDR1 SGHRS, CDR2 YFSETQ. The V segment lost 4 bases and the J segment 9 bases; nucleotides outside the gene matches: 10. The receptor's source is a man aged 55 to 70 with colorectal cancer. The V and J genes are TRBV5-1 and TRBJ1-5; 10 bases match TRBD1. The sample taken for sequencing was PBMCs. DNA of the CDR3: TGCGCCAGCAGCCCGGGGGACAGGGGCATGCGGCCCCAGCATTTT. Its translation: CASSPGDRGMRPQHF.